This entry concerns a single T cell receptor (beta chain). Its antigen is undetermined. A much larger clone is a single base away; this may be a read error. The conserved closing phenylalanine or tryptophan is absent in this CDR3, likely reflecting a read error. CDR3 regions were amplified by Arm-PCR using iRepertoire HTBI primers to build TCR beta libraries. MiXCR, run by TCRdb on the multiplex PCR reads, gives a single entry per CDR3 protein. The repertoire includes approximately 300,000 distinct CDR3 sequences, 18% of them detected once, and about 39% sits in the top ten. This CDR3 is built from 19 residues. CDR1 is LGHNA, CDR2 YNFKEQ, per germline. V trimming: 0 bases; J trimming: 0 bases; junction bases outside the gene matches: 12. This record belongs to a study of regulatory T cells in long-lasting Graves disease. Time point meaning: newly diagnosed GD, antithyroid drugs for less than 3 months. From RNA extracted from PBMCs, the TCR library was made.

Findings of the study overall: Accuracy may have been reduced by the small sample size. Thyroid tissue was not studied; only peripheral blood was. Persistent disease was characterized by preferential usage of TRBV28, TRBJ1-2 and TRBJ2-5.

This sequence joins TRBV4-2 and TRBJ2-7, with 9 bases that match TRBD2. Sample: peripheral blood mononuclear cells (PBMCs), taken at new diagnosis, from a patient treated with antithyroid drugs. The sequence came from a female donor with Graves disease. The CDR3 DNA follows: TGTGCCAGCAGCCAAGAGCCCGAGTTTACTAGCGGGTTCTCCTACGAGCAGTACATC. Its protein is CASSQEPEFTSGFSYEQYI.